Detailed here is one TCR beta chain. What it recognizes is unknown. The data are from a study of T cell responses to AZD1222 COVID-19 vaccine. Study-level information: Analysis merged second doses at about 4 or about 12 weeks. Study-wide results and limits: Donors in the cohort were predominantly white British and more often female, and clonal diversity was possibly underestimated.

The repertoire was sequenced with immunoSEQ multiplex PCR; TCRdb's copy has only in-frame clones and lacks some. The sample lists about 120,000 clones; roughly 87% were seen once. Sample: peripheral blood, taken on day 0 of AZD1222 vaccination. This receptor was identified in an adult in good health.

The CDR3 sequence: CASSLETGGYYEQYF. In DNA form, the CDR3 reads TGCGCCAGCAGCTTGGAGACAGGGGGCTACTACGAGCAGTACTTC. V gene TRBV5-1 combines with J gene TRBJ2-7; 10 bases agree with TRBD1. The CDR3 loop spans 15 amino acids. Germline V gene lookup returns CDR1 SGHRS and CDR2 YFSETQ. After removal of 0 bases from V and 3 bases from J, the junction contained 3 bases not matched to a gene. Full variable domain (missing parts from reference TRBV5-1 and TRBJ2-7): KAGVTQTPRYLIKTRGQQVTLSCSPISGHRSVSWYQQTPGQGLQFLFEYFSETQRNKGNFPGRFSGRQFSNSRSEMNVSTLELGDSALYLCASSLETGGYYEQYFGPGTRLTVT.